This passage covers 14 T cell receptor beta chains from one sample sequenced in a study of tumor-infiltrating lymphocytes in primary liver carcinoma. RNA was extracted from whole blood without cell sorting, alongside germline DNA. From around 530 ng of total RNA, TCR beta-specific cDNA was reverse-transcribed using a constant-region primer. Three-round nested multiplex PCR performed with slightly modified ARM-PCR produced the TCR beta libraries. Rounds one and two of PCR, each of 10 cycles, were primed with TRBV1-TRBV30 forward primers and a C-beta reverse primer. A single record per CDR3 protein comes from TCRdb applying MiXCR to the multiplex PCR reads. The table lists fewer than 400,000 distinct CDR3 sequences, roughly three fifths of them singletons. The sample taken for sequencing was peripheral blood. The source is a woman in her twenties or thirties with primary liver carcinoma and hepatitis B virus infection.

Concerning this clonotype itself: This may be a read error: a much more frequent sequence differs by one nucleotide. V is TRBV12-3 or TRBV12-4 and J is TRBJ2-2, with TRBD1 as a possible D gene (7 bases). The CDR3 has 15 amino acids. The CDR3: CASSLTGARTGGLFF. The CDR3 nucleotides are TGTGCCAGCAGTTTAACAGGGGCGCGCACCGGGGGGCTGTTTTTT.

This chain joins TRBV6-1 and TRBJ1-6; D is uncertain. V was cut by 1 base and J by 8 bases, with 9 bases left in between. This CDR3 is built from 14 residues. Germline V gene data show CDR1 as MNHNS and CDR2 as SASEGT. The CDR3 DNA follows: TGTGCCAGCAGTGAAGGAGTATGGGATTCACCCCTCCACTTT. Its translation: CASSEGVWDSPLHF.

As for this clonotype: Because the CDR3 is missing its conserved closing phenylalanine or tryptophan, this is likely a read error. The chain combines TRBV4-2 with TRBJ1-5; D not certain. Per germline, CDR1 LGHNA and CDR2 YNFKEQ. The CDR3 has 15 residues. The CDR3 DNA reads as TGTACCAGCAGCCAAGCTCGGGGAGGTGATCAGCCCCAGCATCTT. This translates into CTSSQARGGDQPQHL.

Worth noting for this clonotype: The junction and the germline gene differ at one end; a read error may be behind it. The chain employs TRBV11-2 and TRBJ2-5, with a tentative D call TRBD2 (6 bases). The CDR3 has 15 amino acids. Germline loops: CDR1 SGHAT, CDR2 FQNNGV. CDR3 region: CATSVVGGSPETQYF. CDR3 sequence (DNA): TGTGCCACCAGCGTAGTCGGAGGGAGTCCAGAGACCCAGTACTTC.

About this clonotype itself: It is unclear where the CDR3 begins or ends on the DNA, so no DNA is shown, and the CDR3 is as TCRdb lists it. This chain uses TRBV12-3 or TRBV12-4 with TRBJ2-1. The CDR3 is 13 amino acids long, termini counted. The CDR3: CASILGLFNEQFF.

About this clonotype: One end of the junction is discordant with germline, which a read error may explain. The chain combines TRBV29-1 with TRBJ1-2; no clear D gene. Germline-derived CDR1 and CDR2 are SQVTM and ANQGSEA. The CDR3 sequence is 11 residues long. As DNA, the CDR3 is TGTAGCGTTCTCTCCACCAATGGCTACACCTTC. This codes for CSVLSTNGYTF.

The rearrangement joins TRBV7-8 to TRBJ1-6, with 12 bases lining up with TRBD1. This CDR3 is 18 amino acids long. Germline CDR1 and CDR2: SGHVS and FQNEAQ. V shed 4 bases, J shed 4 bases, and the junction held 8 bases outside the gene matches. The CDR3 here is CASSSAGTGGPYNSPLHF. The DNA for the CDR3 is TGTGCCAGCAGCTCCGCCGGGACAGGGGGCCCTTATAATTCACCCCTCCACTTT.

A word on this clonotype: This CDR3 fails to terminate in the conserved phenylalanine or tryptophan, so it likely reflects a read error. The V and J genes are TRBV11-3 and TRBJ1-6, with D tentatively TRBD1 (5 bases). CDR1 and CDR2 (germline): SGHNT, YENEEA. Trimming removed 4 bases from V and 7 bases from J, with 11 bases in between. The CDR3 is 14 residues long. The CDR3 DNA sequence: TGTGCCAGCAGCTCAGGGTTGATCAATTCACCCCTCCACTCT. This encodes CASSSGLINSPLHS.

The V call is TRBV6-5, the J call TRBJ2-7; no firm D call. The V gene lost 4 bases and the J gene lost 0 bases, with 13 bases spanning the gap. CDR1 is MNHEY and CDR2 is SVGAGI in the germline V gene. The CDR3 has 15 residues. The DNA of the CDR3 is TGTGCCAGCAGTTCCTCGCAGGTTAGCTCCTACGAGCAGTACTTC. Its protein product is CASSSSQVSSYEQYF.

A note on this clonotype: This clone may be a read error of a much larger clone one base away. This chain joins TRBV6-1 and TRBJ2-7, with D unclear. This CDR3 comprises 13 residues. V was shortened by 2 bases and J by 2 bases, with 7 bases between the two germline ends. The germline V gene encodes CDR1 MNHNS and CDR2 SASEGT. CDR3 protein: CASSELETYEQYF. CDR3 DNA: TGTGCCAGCAGTGAACTGGAGACCTACGAGCAGTACTTC.

With respect to this clonotype: Germline and junction disagree at one end, which may indicate a read error. The V and J genes are TRBV7-9 and TRBJ2-1, with 13 bases that match TRBD2. There are 18 residues in the CDR3. Germline CDR1 reads SEHNR; CDR2 reads FQNEAQ (reference sequence). In DNA, the CDR3 is TGTGTCAGCAGCCAAGGACTAGCGGGAGTCCGATCCTACAATGAGCAGTTCTTC. Its protein is CVSSQGLAGVRSYNEQFF.

As regards this clonotype: A much more abundant neighbour one base away suggests this may be a read error. CDR3 nucleotides: TGTGCCGGCAGCTCCGTTAGCGGGACGGGCACAGATACGCAGTATTTT. It is translated as CAGSSVSGTGTDTQYF. The rearrangement links TRBV11-3 to TRBJ2-3; 8 nucleotides match TRBD2. Germline CDR1 and CDR2: SGHNT and YENEEA. This CDR3 has 16 amino acids.

To note about this clonotype: This may come from a read error, since a much larger clone is one base off. The J gene is TRBJ1-6, the V gene TRBV12-3 or TRBV12-4; TRBD1 agrees at 10 bases. The CDR3 has 15 amino acids. The CDR3 DNA follows: TGTGCCAACAGTTCCGCGACAGGGGGCAATTCACCCCTCCACTTT. Protein sequence: CANSSATGGNSPLHF.

This clonotype was seen a few times. This chain uses TRBV5-1 with TRBJ2-3; D unresolved. This CDR3 is built from 14 residues. The V end lost 3 bases, the J end lost 0 bases, and 8 bases lay between the germline ends. Per the germline V gene, CDR1 is SGHRS and CDR2 is YFSETQ. The CDR3: CASSSVWSTDTQYF. CDR3 nucleotide sequence: TGCGCCAGCAGCTCAGTTTGGAGCACAGATACGCAGTATTTT. The complete variable domain, with remaining parts taken from reference TRBV5-1 and TRBJ2-3, reads KAGVTQTPRYLIKTRGQQVTLSCSPISGHRSVSWYQQTPGQGLQFLFEYFSETQRNKGNFPGRFSGRQFSNSRSEMNVSTLELGDSALYLCASSSVWSTDTQYFGPGTRLTVL.